This TCR beta chain is drawn from a study of response to subunit inactivated influenza vaccine. Study-level results: Every seasonal influenza vaccination brings in few new T cells, the authors suggested.

Trimming at V came to 3 bases and at J to 6 bases, leaving 17 bases not matched to a gene. Germline V CDR1 and CDR2: DFQATT, SNEGSKA (reference sequence). The CDR3 spans 17 residues. This clonotype occurred a few times. As yet, its antigen is unknown. A single record per CDR3 protein comes from TCRdb applying MiXCR to the RT-PCR reads. The table includes 540,000 or so distinct CDR3 sequences, 10% to 15% detected once. This specimen consisted of PBMCs from blood, obtained 45 days after vaccination. The chain is built from TRBV20-1 and TRBJ2-1; 7 bases are a match to TRBD2. This clonotype was sampled from a man in his fifties or sixties who received an inactivated influenza vaccine. CDR3 coding DNA: TGCAGTGCTAGGGGACCTAGTGGGAGGGCCGATTTCAATGAGCAGTTCTTC. Protein: CSARGPSGRADFNEQFF.